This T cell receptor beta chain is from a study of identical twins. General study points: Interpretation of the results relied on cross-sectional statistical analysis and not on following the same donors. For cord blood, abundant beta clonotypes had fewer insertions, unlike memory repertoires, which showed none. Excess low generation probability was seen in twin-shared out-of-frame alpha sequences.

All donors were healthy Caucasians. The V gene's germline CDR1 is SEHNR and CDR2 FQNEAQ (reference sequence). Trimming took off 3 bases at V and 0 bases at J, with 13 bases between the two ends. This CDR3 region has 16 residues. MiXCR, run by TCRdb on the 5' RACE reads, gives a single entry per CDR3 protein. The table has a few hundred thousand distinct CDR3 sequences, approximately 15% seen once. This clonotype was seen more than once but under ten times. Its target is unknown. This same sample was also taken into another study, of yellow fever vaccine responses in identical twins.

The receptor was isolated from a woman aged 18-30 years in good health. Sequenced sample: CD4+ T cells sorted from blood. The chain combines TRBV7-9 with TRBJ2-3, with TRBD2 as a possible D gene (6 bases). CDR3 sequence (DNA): TGTGCCAGCAGCTTCCCGCGCGGGGTAAGCACAGATACGCAGTATTTT. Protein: CASSFPRGVSTDTQYF.